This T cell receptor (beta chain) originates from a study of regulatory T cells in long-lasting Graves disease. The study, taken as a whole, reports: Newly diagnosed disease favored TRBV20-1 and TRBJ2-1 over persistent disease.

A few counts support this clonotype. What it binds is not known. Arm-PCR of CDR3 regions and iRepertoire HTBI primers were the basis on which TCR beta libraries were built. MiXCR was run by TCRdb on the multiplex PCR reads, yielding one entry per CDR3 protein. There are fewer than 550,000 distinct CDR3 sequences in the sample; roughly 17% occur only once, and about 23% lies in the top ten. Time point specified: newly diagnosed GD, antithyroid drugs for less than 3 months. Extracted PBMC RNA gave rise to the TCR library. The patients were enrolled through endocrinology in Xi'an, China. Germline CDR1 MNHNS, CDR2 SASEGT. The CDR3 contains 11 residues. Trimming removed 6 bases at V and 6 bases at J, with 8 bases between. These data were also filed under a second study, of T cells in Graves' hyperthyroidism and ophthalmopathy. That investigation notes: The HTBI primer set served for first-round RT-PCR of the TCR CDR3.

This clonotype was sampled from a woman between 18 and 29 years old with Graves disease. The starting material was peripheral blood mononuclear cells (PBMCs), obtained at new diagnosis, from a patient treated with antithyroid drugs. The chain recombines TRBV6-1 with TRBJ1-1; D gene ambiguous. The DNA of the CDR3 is TGTGCCAGCAGGTCCCCGTCTGAAGCTTTCTTT. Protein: CASRSPSEAFF.